This T cell receptor (beta chain) was retrieved from a study of blood T cell repertoires in COVID-19 (dated by TCRdb to 2018 to 2021). A note on the overall study: Samples covering the acute and convalescent phases of COVID-19 were provided by collaborators in the United States, Italy and Spain. The material from the prospective study consisted of cDNA or gDNA derived from T cells, B-cell-depleted T cells, or PBMCs. Deeply sampled blood TCRbeta repertoires from subjects exposed to, actively infected with, or recovered from COVID-19 were included in the dataset. The repertoires were released in a freely available public database intended as a resource for research on the immune response to SARS-CoV-2. The samples were drawn from the first 160 participants of the ongoing ImmuneRACE study and from over a thousand subjects provided by 6 global collaborators. Sample metadata almost always included a de-identified subject ID, COVID-19 status, age in years and sex. HLA class I and class II types, where available, came from metadata supplied by the sample provider rather than from assay-based typing.

Trimming takes 4 bases off V and 4 bases off J; junction bases not matched to a gene: 9. The CDR3 has 16 amino acids, counting the end cysteine and phenylalanine. Just the 48-base CDR3 DNA is kept, in frame starting at base 1. CDR1 MDHEN and CDR2 SYDVKM are derived from the germline V gene. General conclusions and limits of the study: The quantity of clinical and demographic metadata differed by source and by participant and was supplied without curation.

About this clone itself: No cognate antigen has been identified for it. One base away there is no much larger clone; base qualities are not given.

TCRbeta CDR3 regions were amplified from genomic DNA by means of the immunoSEQ Assay, a bias-controlled multiplex PCR. On the study's bioinformatics: Nucleated cell counts per sample were estimated from amplification of reference gene primers within the assay. To quantify the absolute abundance of each unique TCRbeta CDR3 rearrangement, sequence reads were collapsed and filtered. For each sample, productive Simpson clonality was calculated as the square root of Simpson's diversity index over productive rearrangements. The clones in this table, taken by TCRdb from immuneACCESS, are in-frame only. Not every clone is retained; where verified, under half of the shortfall comes from an unresolved V gene, and the cause of the rest is unknown. For V, J and clone size, that table is used; D and trimming come from the DNA. In this sample the table shows hundreds of thousands of clones, around 87% of which occur a single time. The biggest ten clones account for around 1% of the sample.

In the prospective study, participants were about 18 to 90 years old, resided in fewer than 25 geographic areas of the United States, and were enrolled through a virtual design. In the prospective study, participants were assigned to cohorts based on the clinical history participants reported in a screening survey and a study questionnaire. Recovered participants in ImmuneRACE Cohort 3 were defined as having two consecutive negative NP/OP PCR tests, clearance from a healthcare professional, or resolution of symptoms. In the prospective study, whole blood, serum and a nasopharyngeal or oropharyngeal swab were collected from each participant by mobile phlebotomists. Additional blood draws and questionnaires over an approximately two-month period could optionally be provided by prospective study participants. Before DNA extraction, blood samples from the prospective study were shipped at room temperature or frozen.

The receptor was derived from a man between 18 and 29 years old who had recovered from COVID-19. This chain is built from TRBV28 and TRBJ1-1, with 10 bases aligning to TRBD1. Sequencing was done on a sample of PBMCs or T cells enriched from blood (not recorded which). The CDR3 region reads CASSWDRGGVSTEAFF. In nucleotides, the sequence is TGTGCCAGCAGTTGGGACAGGGGAGGGGTTAGCACTGAAGCTTTCTTT.